This passage covers 28 T cell receptor beta chains from one sample sequenced in a study of cytomegalovirus exposure and HLA in healthy donors. Amplification used 60 Vbeta primers and 13 Jbeta primers. Clones were read by immunoSEQ multiplex PCR, and TCRdb kept only the in-frame ones, dropping some. The table records some 130,000 clones, around 86% of them present only once. The sequencing sample was made of PBMCs. The receptors originated from a woman aged 45 to 65 in good health and CMV-seropositive.

This chain links TRBV19 with TRBJ2-7; D gene ambiguous. Germline assignment: CDR1 LNHDA and CDR2 SQIVND (reference sequence). Trimming cost V 7 bases and J 0 bases, with 16 bases left between them. The CDR3 runs 15 residues. The CDR3 region is CASTPRGPTSYEQYF. In nucleotides, the CDR3 is TGTGCCAGTACCCCCAGAGGCCCGACCTCCTACGAGCAGTACTTC.

The rearrangement joins TRBV6-6 to TRBJ1-1; D unresolved. Germline V gene sequence: CDR1 MNHNY, CDR2 SVGAGI (reference sequence). This CDR3 contains 11 residues. The germline V and J ends were trimmed by 4 bases and 11 bases, with 11 bases remaining between them. The CDR3 is CASSSGDGAFF. As DNA, the CDR3 is TGTGCCAGCAGTTCCGGGGATGGCGCTTTCTTT.

The chain combines TRBV6-1 with TRBJ2-5; 9 bases are shared with TRBD1. Germline V gives CDR1 MNHNS, CDR2 SASEGT. J gave up 1 base and V 7 bases, and 7 bases lay outside the gene matches. The CDR3 has 15 amino acids. CDR3 DNA sequence: TGTGCCAGCAATCCGGACAGGGGTACCCAAGAGACCCAGTACTTC. It translates to CASNPDRGTQETQYF.

This clone was seen a handful of times. CDR3 amino acids: CASSNLGGSGANVLTF. CDR3 DNA sequence: TGTGCCAGCAGCAACCTCGGGGGGTCTGGGGCCAACGTCCTGACTTTC. The chain carries TRBV27 and TRBJ2-6, with TRBD2 matching 7 bases. Germline V gene sequence: CDR1 MNHEY, CDR2 SMNVEV (reference sequence). J lost 1 base, V lost 6 bases, and 6 bases had no gene match. This CDR3 comprises 16 residues.

In nucleotides, the CDR3 is TGCGCCAGCAGCTCGGGGACGGGAGGAGTGGAGACCCAGTACTTC. Translating gives CASSSGTGGVETQYF. This chain connects TRBV5-1 to TRBJ2-5; TRBD2 matches 7 bases. CDR3 size: 15 residues. Germline V gives CDR1 SGHRS, CDR2 YFSETQ. Germline trimming cut 3 bases from V and 5 bases from J; bases unmatched to any gene: 10.

The V call is TRBV7-9, the J call TRBJ2-3; TRBD2 matches 9 bases. The germline V gene has CDR1 SEHNR and CDR2 FQNEAQ (reference sequence). V lost 5 bases to trimming and J lost 5 bases; unmatched junction nucleotides: 8. This CDR3 is 15 amino acids long. The CDR3 DNA sequence: TGTGCCAGCAGCCCTGAGCTAGCGGGGCAAGATACGCAGTATTTT. Translating it yields CASSPELAGQDTQYF.

V gene TRBV2 combines with J gene TRBJ1-3; D gene uncertain. Germline V gene sequence: CDR1 SNHLY, CDR2 FYNNEI. The CDR3 loop spans 12 amino acids. The V end was cut by 7 bases, the J end by 8 bases, with 12 bases between. CDR3 DNA: TGTGCCAGCATCCGCGAGAGGGACACCATATATTTT. Its protein is CASIRERDTIYF.

The genes are TRBV4-1 and TRBJ2-3; D is uncertain. The CDR3 consists of 15 residues. Trimming took off 1 base at V and 1 base at J, with 9 bases between the two ends. CDR1 MGHRA and CDR2 YSYEKL come from the germline V gene. In DNA, the CDR3 is TGCGCCAGCAGCCAAGGGTCAGTCCGCACAGATACGCAGTATTTT. It encodes CASSQGSVRTDTQYF.

J is TRBJ1-6 and V is TRBV2; TRBD1 agrees at 8 bases. The V gene end was trimmed by 6 bases and the J gene end by 7 bases; junction bases not matched to a gene: 8. This CDR3 spans 15 amino acids. CDR1 is SNHLY and CDR2 is FYNNEI in the germline V gene. Written as DNA, the CDR3 is TGTGCCAGCAGGGCGGACAGGGTCAACAATTCACCCCTCCACTTT. Protein product: CASRADRVNNSPLHF.

The count of this clone is one. The rearrangement uses TRBV27 and TRBJ1-2, with 7 bases aligning to TRBD1. The V segment lost 5 bases and the J segment 4 bases; nucleotides outside the gene matches: 7. Germline lookup yields CDR1 MNHEY and CDR2 SMNVEV (reference sequence). The CDR3 runs to 14 residues. The DNA for the CDR3 is TGTGCCAGCAGTCGCAGGGGGATCGGCTATGGCTACACCTTC. Translating it yields CASSRRGIGYGYTF.

The chain uses TRBV30 and TRBJ1-5, with 9 bases matching TRBD1. Germline lookup yields CDR1 GTSNPN and CDR2 SVGIG (reference sequence). V was pared by 5 bases and J by 1 base, with 6 bases of the junction left unmatched. The CDR3 length is 15 residues. CDR3 nucleotide sequence: TGTGCCTGGGGTACAGGGGGCCGGAGCAATCAGCCCCAGCATTTT. It specifies CAWGTGGRSNQPQHF.

On this clone: Germline and junction disagree at one end, which may indicate a read error. Here the CDR3 DNA reads TGTGCCAGCAGTGAAATCGGGGGGACCGTGCATTTT. Translated: CASSEIGGTVHF. The V gene is TRBV2, the J gene TRBJ1-1; tentatively, D is TRBD1 (5 bases). The CDR3 spans 12 residues. Germline CDR1 and CDR2: SNHLY and FYNNEI.

This clone has only a few counts. The chain links TRBV5-6 to TRBJ2-2, with 7 positions matching TRBD2. CDR1 and CDR2 from the germline V gene are SGHDT and YYEEEE. This CDR3 is 17 amino acids long. J was trimmed by 7 bases and V by 4 bases; bases with no gene match: 16. DNA of the CDR3: TGTGCCAGCAGCATGACTCGGACAAGCGGGATTAGCGGGGAGCTGTTTTTT. Translated, it gives CASSMTRTSGISGELFF.

In its sample, this clone was seen a few times. The V call is TRBV7-9, the J call TRBJ1-2; D is ambiguous. The CDR3 contains 13 residues. Trimming shortened V by 8 bases and J by 0 bases, and 10 bases separated the two germline ends. Germline V CDR1 and CDR2: SEHNR, FQNEAQ (reference sequence). CDR3 bases: TGTGCCAGCTCGGTGCCTGCTAACTATGGCTACACCTTC. This encodes CASSVPANYGYTF.

The rearrangement links TRBV4-1 to TRBJ1-1; possibly TRBD1 for D (5 bases). The CDR3 covers 14 residues. Trimming shortened V by 4 bases and J by 7 bases, and 16 bases separated the two germline ends. Germline lookup yields CDR1 MGHRA and CDR2 YSYEKL. The CDR3 region is CASSPHSGRGEAFF. As DNA, the CDR3 is TGCGCCAGCAGCCCCCACTCAGGGAGGGGTGAAGCTTTCTTT.

The genes are TRBV27 and TRBJ2-5, with 15 positions matching TRBD2. Germline CDR1 is MNHEY and CDR2 is SMNVEV (reference sequence). The CDR3 runs to 15 residues. This CDR3 reads CGTGTSGRLRETQYF. CDR3 in DNA: TGTGGGACCGGGACTAGCGGGAGGTTAAGGGAGACCCAGTACTTC.

This clone turned up a few times. The chain links TRBV27 to TRBJ2-3, with TRBD2 as a possible D gene (5 bases). The V end lost 4 bases, the J end lost 3 bases, and 17 bases lay between the germline ends. CDR1 and CDR2 from the germline V gene are MNHEY and SMNVEV (reference sequence). The CDR3 is made up of 16 amino acids. The CDR3 loop reads CASSSTLRAATDTQYF. The CDR3 DNA follows: TGTGCCAGCAGTTCCACCCTAAGAGCGGCAACAGATACGCAGTATTTT.

The chain couples TRBV28 to TRBJ2-5; 9 nucleotides align to TRBD2. V lost 3 bases, J lost 1 base, and 3 bases stayed unmatched. The CDR3 contains 15 residues. Germline values: CDR1 MDHEN, CDR2 SYDVKM. DNA for the CDR3: TGTGCCAGCAGTTTGCCAGCGGGAGGCCAAGAGACCCAGTACTTC. Its protein product is CASSLPAGGQETQYF.

This rearrangement joins TRBV2 to TRBJ1-1; D unresolved. Germline assignment: CDR1 SNHLY and CDR2 FYNNEI. The CDR3 runs to 12 residues. V lost 1 base, J lost 5 bases, and 5 bases lay in between. CDR3 DNA sequence: TGTGCCAGCAGTGAAGAGAGGACTGAAGCTTTCTTT. This sequence encodes CASSEERTEAFF.

The V gene is TRBV2, the J gene TRBJ1-2; 10 nucleotides match TRBD1. This CDR3 has 15 residues. Germline V gives CDR1 SNHLY, CDR2 FYNNEI. The trim removed 7 bases at V and 1 base at J, leaving 6 bases unmatched. This chain's CDR3 is CASTSGQGDNYGYTF. The CDR3 nucleotides are TGTGCCAGCACCTCTGGACAGGGGGATAACTATGGCTACACCTTC.

This clone was counted once. This chain joins TRBV30 and TRBJ2-3, with a weak D call TRBD2 (7 bases). The CDR3 extends over 13 amino acids. CDR1 and CDR2 from the germline V gene are GTSNPN and SVGIG (reference sequence). The germline V and J ends were trimmed by 5 bases and 5 bases, with 14 bases remaining between them. CDR3 residues: CAWELGGVDTQYF. CDR3 DNA sequence: TGTGCCTGGGAACTAGGGGGGGTAGATACGCAGTATTTT. The full variable domain, in which reference TRBV30 and TRBJ2-3 provide the parts outside the CDR3, is SQTIHQWPATLVQPVGSPLSLECTVEGTSNPNLYWYRQAAGRGLQLLFYSVGIGQISSEVPQNLSASRPQDRQFILSSKKLLLSDSGFYLCAWELGGVDTQYFGPGTRLTVL.

This sequence joins TRBV2 and TRBJ2-3, with D possibly being TRBD2 (6 bases). The CDR3 is made up of 16 amino acids. From germline, CDR1 is SNHLY and CDR2 FYNNEI. Trimming removed 8 bases from V and 3 bases from J, with 21 bases in between. In nucleotides, the CDR3 is TGTGCCAGCCTTCTACTCGGGGGACGGGGGACAGATACGCAGTATTTT. Encoded protein: CASLLLGGRGTDTQYF.

The chain employs TRBV9 and TRBJ1-6; D is unclear. Trimming took off 4 bases at V and 9 bases at J, with 17 bases between the two ends. Germline V gene lookup returns CDR1 SGDLS and CDR2 YYNGEE. This CDR3 comprises 15 residues. CDR3 bases: TGTGCCAGCAGCCCATTGTGGGGTGGAGGTTCACCCCTCCACTTT. Its translation is CASSPLWGGGSPLHF. Full variable domain (missing parts from reference TRBV9 and TRBJ1-6): DSGVTQTPKHLITATGQRVTLRCSPRSGDLSVYWYQQSLDQGLQFLIQYYNGEERAKGNILERFSAQQFPDLHSELNLSSLELGDSALYFCASSPLWGGGSPLHFGNGTRLTVT.

As to this clone: The sample contains more than one DNA sequence encoding this CDR3. The chain's CDR3 is CASSVGLAGGTDTQYF. As DNA, the CDR3 is TGTGCCAGCAGCGTAGGACTAGCGGGAGGTACAGATACGCAGTATTTT. The rearrangement links TRBV9 to TRBJ2-3, with TRBD2 matching 13 bases. The CDR3 has 16 amino acids. The V and J ends lost 0 bases and 3 bases, in that order; junction bases with no gene match: 1. Per germline, CDR1 SGDLS and CDR2 YYNGEE.

The CDR3 sequence is CASSLARGANTGELFF. The CDR3 DNA is TGTGCCAGCAGCTTAGCCCGGGGGGCGAACACCGGGGAGCTGTTTTTT. This chain connects TRBV11-2 to TRBJ2-2, with 7 bases lining up with TRBD2. J gave up 0 bases and V 1 base, and 2 bases lay outside the gene matches. The V gene's germline CDR1 is SGHAT and CDR2 FQNNGV. CDR3 size: 16 residues.

The chain uses TRBV7-9 and TRBJ2-3; D is uncertain. Trimming took 6 bases from V and 0 from J, leaving 7 bases between them. This CDR3 comprises 13 residues. Per germline, CDR1 SEHNR and CDR2 FQNEAQ (reference sequence). The CDR3 here is CASRPKSTDTQYF. DNA for the CDR3: TGTGCCAGCAGACCTAAGAGCACAGATACGCAGTATTTT.

CDR3 coding DNA: TGTGCCAGCAGTTTACGAGGGACAGGCTCCTACAATGAGCAGTTCTTC. Translating it yields CASSLRGTGSYNEQFF. The J gene is TRBJ2-1, the V gene TRBV27, with 8 bases lining up with TRBD1. J lost 0 bases, V lost 2 bases, and 3 bases had no gene match. This CDR3 contains 16 residues. Germline V gene lookup returns CDR1 MNHEY and CDR2 SMNVEV (reference sequence).

The rearrangement joins TRBV2 to TRBJ1-3; D gene unclear. V was shortened by 8 bases and J by 0 bases, with 8 bases between the two germline ends. Germline V CDR1 and CDR2: SNHLY, FYNNEI. CDR3 length: 13 residues. As DNA, the CDR3 is TGTGCCAGCTGGGCGAGCTCTGGAAACACCATATATTTT. It encodes CASWASSGNTIYF.